This TCR beta chain was documented in a study of identical twins (TCRdb year 2016). Regarding the research as a whole: TCR alpha and beta repertoires from monozygotic twins, unrelated adults of various ages and cord blood were deep-sequenced to test whether fetal clonotypes persist. To rule out contamination, replicate twin experiments were performed at different times with different library preparation protocols. The study at large found these results: Because the same donors could not be followed over many years, the conclusions relied on cross-sectional statistical analysis. Zero-insertion analyses could be partly confounded by invariant T cells such as MAIT and iNKT, though diverse VJ usage argued against such confounding for most clonotypes. In monozygotic twins, recombination models systematically underestimated out-of-frame TCR alpha sharing, but the models matched the sharing seen between unrelated individuals. Out-of-frame TCR alpha sequences shared between twins showed an excess of low generation-probability sequences compared with coincidental sharing between unrelated individuals. A weaker excess of twin sharing was found in beta out-of-frame sequences because the signal-to-noise ratio was lowered by fewer shared sequences. Fewer insertions were carried by abundant cord blood beta clonotypes, a similar but weaker trend appeared in young adult naive repertoires, and no such trend appeared in memory repertoires.

A note on this clonotype: Its antigen remains unidentified. Base quality data are lacking; no much larger clone is found one base away.

The method was 5' RACE. The sample was run on an Illumina HiSeq 2000. Template switching introduced a universal primer binding site; the final cDNA contained a unique molecular identifier, enabling accurate counting of TCR cDNA molecules. Specific primers in the conserved constant-segment region were used to synthesize first-strand cDNA for TCR alpha and beta chains. To control for contamination, every cDNA library was double barcoded, receiving both a SMART-Mk sample barcode and Illumina barcodes. TruSeq adapter sequences, together with Illumina sample barcodes, were added in two successive PCR steps. The TCR alpha and beta cDNA libraries were sequenced on the Illumina HiSeq platform using custom primers. The original pipeline was this. Raw reads were processed with MiGEC to extract unique molecular identifiers, and MiXCR was used to determine CDR3 positions. For each individual, recombination models were inferred using an EM algorithm with the repgenHMM and IGoR tools. The analysis of shared clonotypes was done with the tcR package in R, with sharing normalized by the product of cloneset sizes. Out-of-frame nonproductive sequences were analyzed to study raw recombination free of thymic and clonal selection effects. The public reads were reprocessed in TCRdb via fastp at Q25 and MiXCR, keeping in-frame beta chains. Rows with one shared CDR3 protein collapse into an entry with the most common genes and DNA. TCRdb assigned the V and J calls; the authors' analysis was not used. The sample has around 690,000 distinct CDR3 sequences on record, less than 25% of them singletons. The ten most abundant clones make up 4% to 4.5% of the sample.

Only healthy Caucasian donors were included. The twin cohort consisted of three pairs of female monozygotic twins, all aged about 18 to 29 years. RNA for TCR libraries was isolated from peripheral blood mononuclear cells. V ends up 7 bases short and J 1 base short, with an unmatched junction base count of 7. Including cysteine and phenylalanine, the CDR3 has 17 amino acids. Left in the record is the CDR3 DNA by itself, 51 bases read in frame from the first base. The germline V gene sets CDR1 to MDHEN and CDR2 to SYDVKM. The same sample was also used in a study of T cells expressing NK-cell markers. As the second study states: Three sorted T-cell subsets (CD3+CD56+NKG2C+, CD3+CD56+NKG2C- and CD3+CD56-NKG2C+) from under ten donors had their TCR beta-chain repertoires profiled. Among the eight sequenced donors, only one was HCMV-seronegative, while the other seven were HCMV-seropositive. In several experiments an anti-gammadeltaTCR antibody was added to restrict sorting to alphabetaTCR-expressing T cells. In more than five donors, the dominant CD3+CD56+NKG2C+ clonotypes ranked among the top 10 CD8+ clonotypes, making up 1.0-7.0% of CD8+ T cells. Those dominant clonotypes were again the most abundant among CD3+CD56-NKG2C+ cells in a few donors, at roughly 28.3-65%. Whether the expanded NKG2C-expressing T cell clones were specific for HCMV antigens remained unclear. The study sequenced eight donors, all healthy volunteers chosen at random: three men and five women. HCMV-specific IgG was detected in serum with a commercial ELISA kit to determine HCMV serostatus. For over five donors, bulk peripheral blood T-cell repertoires were also sequenced from unsorted PBMC. MIGEC handled demultiplexing of the reads and grouping by UMI, while MiTCR was used to assemble and quantify clonotypes. To remove erroneous sequences, TCR cDNA sequences were retained only when supported by two or more reads. The tcR package was used for downstream repertoire analysis, and clonotypes were matched between fractions using CDR3 nucleotide sequence together with V segment. Antigen specificity was annotated against VDJdb with VDJmatch, allowing one amino acid substitution in CDR3.

Sequencing was performed on PBMCs. This sequence was found in a young woman in good health. The sequence is built from TRBV28 and TRBJ2-1, with 13 junctional bases fitting TRBD2. The CDR3 has the sequence CASNLLAGGRSYNEQFF. The base sequence is TGTGCCAGCAACCTACTAGCGGGAGGGAGGTCCTACAATGAGCAGTTCTTC. The full variable domain, completed from the reference TRBV28 and TRBJ2-1 proteins outside the CDR3, reads DVKVTQSSRYLVKRTGEKVFLECVQDMDHENMFWYRQDPGLGLRLIYFSYDVKMKEKGDIPEGYSVSREKKERFSLILESASTNQTSMYLCASNLLAGGRSYNEQFFGPGTRLTVL.